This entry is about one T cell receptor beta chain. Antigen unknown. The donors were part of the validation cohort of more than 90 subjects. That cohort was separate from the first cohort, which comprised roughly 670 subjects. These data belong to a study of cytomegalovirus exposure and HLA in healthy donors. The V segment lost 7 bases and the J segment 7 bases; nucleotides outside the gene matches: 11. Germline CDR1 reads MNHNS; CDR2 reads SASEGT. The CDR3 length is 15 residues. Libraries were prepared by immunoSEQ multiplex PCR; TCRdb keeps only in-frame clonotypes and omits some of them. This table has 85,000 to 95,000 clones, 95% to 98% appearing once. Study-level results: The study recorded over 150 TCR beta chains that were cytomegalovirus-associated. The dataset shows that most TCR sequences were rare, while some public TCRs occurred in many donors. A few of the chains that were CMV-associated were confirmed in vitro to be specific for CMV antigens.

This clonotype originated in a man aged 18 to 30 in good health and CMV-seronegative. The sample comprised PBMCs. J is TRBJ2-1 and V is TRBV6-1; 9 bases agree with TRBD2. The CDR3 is CASIGSGRFGNEQFF. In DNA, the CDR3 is TGTGCCAGCATAGGCAGCGGGAGGTTTGGGAATGAGCAGTTCTTC.